A single sample is the source of the 32 T cell receptor beta chains below, sequenced in a study of T cells after yellow fever vaccination (dated by TCRdb to between 2017 and 2020). Library construction relied on 5' RACE. TCRdb shows the sequencer as Illumina HiSeq 2500. TCRdb itself trimmed the public reads at Q25 with fastp, ran MiXCR and retained productive beta chains. Every CDR3 protein is listed once, alongside the most common genes and DNA of its rows. Here the sample has more than 65,000 distinct CDR3 sequences; 5.5% to 7.5% occur a single time. 2.2% of the sample comes from the top ten. The sample's treatment or condition label, in plain terms: live attenuated yellow fever vaccine strain. The starting material was CD4+ T cells sorted from PBMCs, obtained approximately 15 days after the first yellow fever vaccination. These receptors all stem from a young man who received the YFV17D yellow fever vaccine.

This clonotype was seen at least ten times. The rearrangement joins TRBV3-1 to TRBJ1-5, with TRBD1 identical over 12 bases. CDR3 length: 15 amino acids. CDR1 and CDR2 from the germline V gene are LGHDT and YNNKEL (reference sequence). Trimming at V came to 5 bases and at J to 7 bases, leaving 6 bases not matched to a gene. Written as DNA, the CDR3 is TGTGCCAGCAGCTGGGGACAGGGGGCGAGGCAGCCCCAGCATTTT. Protein product: CASSWGQGARQPQHF.

This clonotype has a count of ten or more. This chain connects TRBV12-3 or TRBV12-4 to TRBJ2-5; the match to TRBD1 covers 7 bases. The CDR3 sequence is 13 residues long. The V and J ends lost 6 bases and 3 bases, in that order; junction bases with no gene match: 4. CDR3 loop: CASSPTGEETQYF. The CDR3 coding sequence is TGTGCCAGCAGCCCCACAGGGGAAGAGACCCAGTACTTC.

This clonotype was picked up many times. This chain uses TRBV12-3 or TRBV12-4 with TRBJ1-2, with D possibly being TRBD1 (6 bases). V lost 2 bases and J lost 4, with 14 bases in between. The CDR3 has 15 amino acids. The CDR3 DNA reads as TGTGCCAGCAGTTTAAGTGAATGGGGGCCCTATGGCTACACCTTC. It is translated as CASSLSEWGPYGYTF.

This clonotype was picked up many times. The gene calls are TRBV7-8 and TRBJ1-2; 7 bases are a match to TRBD1. The junction had 8 bases not matched to a gene; V was cut back by 5 bases and J by 2 bases. There are 15 residues in the CDR3. Germline assignment: CDR1 SGHVS and CDR2 FQNEAQ. The CDR3 is CASSPAGQPNYGYTF. DNA for the CDR3: TGTGCCAGCAGCCCGGCGGGACAGCCGAACTATGGCTACACCTTC.

This clonotype appeared many times. This rearrangement joins TRBV5-1 to TRBJ1-2; TRBD1 aligns across 7 bases. J was trimmed by 0 bases and V by 5 bases; bases with no gene match: 10. CDR3 length: 16 residues. Per germline, CDR1 SGHRS and CDR2 YFSETQ. In DNA form, the CDR3 reads TGCGCCAGCAGTCCCGGGGTGGGACAGCCTAACTATGGCTACACCTTC. It codes for CASSPGVGQPNYGYTF. The full variable domain, in which reference TRBV5-1 and TRBJ1-2 provide the parts outside the CDR3, is KAGVTQTPRYLIKTRGQQVTLSCSPISGHRSVSWYQQTPGQGLQFLFEYFSETQRNKGNFPGRFSGRQFSNSRSEMNVSTLELGDSALYLCASSPGVGQPNYGYTFGSGTRLTVV.

At least ten counts were recorded for this clonotype. The rearrangement links TRBV9 to TRBJ1-1; no reliable D call. This CDR3 spans 15 amino acids. The V gene lost 2 bases and the J gene lost 4 bases, with 15 bases spanning the gap. Germline V gene lookup returns CDR1 SGDLS and CDR2 YYNGEE. The CDR3 sequence is CASSVEPNGVTEAFF. The CDR3 DNA reads TGTGCCAGCAGCGTGGAGCCCAATGGGGTCACTGAAGCTTTCTTT. Variable domain in full (rest from reference TRBV9 and TRBJ1-1): DSGVTQTPKHLITATGQRVTLRCSPRSGDLSVYWYQQSLDQGLQFLIQYYNGEERAKGNILERFSAQQFPDLHSELNLSSLELGDSALYFCASSVEPNGVTEAFFGQGTRLTVV.

This clonotype has ten or more counts. V usage is TRBV20-1 and J usage is TRBJ1-4; 10 nucleotides agree with TRBD1. The CDR3 loop spans 15 amino acids. The ends lost 0 bases at V and 9 bases at J; junction bases unmatched: 7. Germline V CDR1 and CDR2: DFQATT, SNEGSKA (reference sequence). The CDR3 spells CSARDRRTGGKKLFF. CDR3 nucleotide sequence: TGCAGTGCTAGAGATCGCAGGACAGGGGGAAAAAAACTGTTTTTT.

At least ten counts were recorded for this clonotype. The genes are TRBV5-4 and TRBJ2-7, with 7 bases lining up with TRBD1. Trimming cost V 9 bases and J 4 bases; bases outside gene matches: 13. Looked up from germline, CDR1 is SGHNT and CDR2 is YYREEE (reference sequence). CDR3 size: 14 residues. The DNA for the CDR3 is TGTGCCATGAGAGGACAGGAGTCAACTTACGAGCAGTACGTC. Protein product: CAMRGQESTYEQYV.

Ten or more counts support this clonotype. V usage is TRBV12-3 or TRBV12-4 and J usage is TRBJ2-1; 9 nucleotides match TRBD2. The CDR3 has 15 amino acids. With 3 bases clipped from V and 9 bases from J, the junction kept 9 bases outside the gene matches. The CDR3 DNA follows: TGTGCCAGCAGTTTGCGGCGGGGGGGCCTAGGTGAGCAGTTCTTC. The encoded protein is CASSLRRGGLGEQFF.

Many counts were recorded for this clonotype. The V call is TRBV20-1, the J call TRBJ1-5, with D uncertain. Germline assignment: CDR1 DFQATT and CDR2 SNEGSKA (reference sequence). Trimming cost V 3 bases and J 4 bases, with 7 bases left between them. The CDR3 totals 12 residues. CDR3 sequence reads: CSASRSNQPQHF. DNA of the CDR3: TGCAGTGCTAGTAGGTCAAATCAGCCCCAGCATTTT.

Many counts were recorded for this clonotype. V and J are TRBV5-1 and TRBJ2-2, with D hard to call. With 0 bases removed from V and 0 bases from J, the gap between germline ends came to 6 bases. CDR3 size: 15 residues. CDR1 and CDR2 (germline): SGHRS, YFSETQ. CDR3 DNA: TGCGCCAGCAGCTTGGACGTCCCGAACACCGGGGAGCTGTTTTTT. Protein product: CASSLDVPNTGELFF.

This clonotype occurred many times. This chain joins TRBV6-2 or TRBV6-3 and TRBJ1-2; tentatively, D is TRBD1 (6 bases). The V gene lost 5 bases and the J gene lost 6 bases, with 16 bases spanning the gap. Germline V gives CDR1 MNHEY, CDR2 SVGEGT. The CDR3 has 14 amino acids. The CDR3 sequence: CASSIQQGMDGYTF. The CDR3 DNA follows: TGTGCCAGCAGTATACAACAGGGAATGGATGGCTACACCTTC.

This clonotype was counted many times. V usage is TRBV5-1 and J usage is TRBJ2-2; D gene unclear. The CDR3 runs to 16 residues. Germline lookup yields CDR1 SGHRS and CDR2 YFSETQ. Trimming cost V 4 bases and J 0 bases, with 13 bases left between them. The CDR3: CASSPEWASNTGELFF. The CDR3, as DNA: TGCGCCAGCAGCCCCGAGTGGGCATCGAACACCGGGGAGCTGTTTTTT.

This clonotype was picked up many times. J is TRBJ2-5 and V is TRBV5-5; D not resolved. From germline, CDR1 is SGHKS and CDR2 YYEKEE (reference sequence). This CDR3 spans 14 amino acids. Between the trimmed V and J ends, which lost 2 bases and 10 bases, there was a span of 18 bases. CDR3 sequence: CASSFLVMDEDQYF. CDR3 nucleotides: TGTGCCAGCAGCTTCTTGGTGATGGATGAGGACCAGTACTTC.

This clonotype was observed many times. The chain is built from TRBV23-1 and TRBJ2-5, with 11 bases identical to TRBD2. TRBV23-1 counts as an open reading frame of uncertain function. The CDR3 is made up of 17 amino acids. The J segment lost 0 bases and the V segment lost 0 bases, leaving 3 bases of the junction unmatched. In DNA form, the CDR3 reads TGCGCCAGCAGTCAATCGGGGACTAGCGGAAACCAAGAGACCCAGTACTTC. Translating it yields CASSQSGTSGNQETQYF.

This clonotype has at least ten counts. The CDR3 protein is CASSPEQGDVDV. DNA of the CDR3: TGTGCCAGCAGTCCTGAGCAGGGGGATGTGGACGTC. V gene TRBV6-2 or TRBV6-3 combines with J gene TRBJ2-7; 7 nucleotides match TRBD1. This CDR3 is built from 12 residues. Germline V gene sequence: CDR1 MNHEY, CDR2 SVGEGT.

This clonotype was found many times. The chain has TRBV6-1 and TRBJ1-1; D remains ambiguous. The V gene's germline CDR1 is MNHNS and CDR2 SASEGT. The CDR3 has 16 amino acids. Trimming pared 6 bases from V and 2 bases from J, leaving 19 bases between. CDR3 in DNA: TGTGCCAGCAGCCACGGACCCCCCAGAGTTAACACTGAAGCTTTCTTT. This gives the protein CASSHGPPRVNTEAFF.

This clonotype appeared many times. The chain links TRBV7-2 to TRBJ2-7; 8 bases match TRBD2. In germline, CDR1 is SGHTA, CDR2 FQGNSA. The CDR3 is 17 residues long. Unmatched junction bases numbered 11, after V lost 2 bases and J lost 2 bases. The CDR3 DNA reads as TGTGCCAGCAGCTTAACGGGGGGGGCTGGGGCAGCCTACGAGCAGTACTTC. This encodes CASSLTGGAGAAYEQYF.

This clonotype was observed many times. The rearrangement uses TRBV28 and TRBJ2-7; possible D gene TRBD2, 5 bases. The CDR3 contains 11 residues. CDR1 is MDHEN, CDR2 SYDVKM, per germline. The V and J ends lost 5 bases and 3 bases respectively, with 5 bases between them. The CDR3 region has the DNA TGTGCCAGCAGTGACTACTACGAGCAGTACGTC. Encoded protein: CASSDYYEQYV.

The sample holds many counts of this clonotype. V usage is TRBV4-2 and J usage is TRBJ2-3; maybe TRBD2 (5 bases). The CDR3 consists of 14 residues. Germline lookup yields CDR1 LGHNA and CDR2 YNFKEQ. V was trimmed by 1 base and J by 7 bases, leaving 12 bases between them. DNA for the CDR3: TGTGCCAGCAGCCAAGGTGTCGAGCGGTATACGCAGTATTTT. This gives the protein CASSQGVERYTQYF.

This clonotype was seen ten or more times. The rearrangement links TRBV5-5 to TRBJ2-5; D is perhaps TRBD1 (5 bases). Germline V gene data show CDR1 as SGHKS and CDR2 as YYEKEE (reference sequence). The CDR3 runs 14 residues. The germline V and J ends were trimmed by 4 bases and 6 bases, with 16 bases remaining between them. The CDR3 reads CASSEGDSSKTQYF. The CDR3 nucleotides read TGTGCCAGCAGCGAAGGCGACAGTTCTAAGACCCAGTACTTC.

This clonotype was seen repeatedly, ten times or more. The rearrangement links TRBV20-1 to TRBJ1-6, with a weak D call TRBD1 (5 bases). The germline V gene has CDR1 DFQATT and CDR2 SNEGSKA (reference sequence). The CDR3 runs 15 residues. V dropped 5 bases and J dropped 3 bases, with 14 bases sitting between them. As DNA, the CDR3 is TGCAGTGCTCGCGAGGCGGGACTCTATAATTCACCCCTCCACTTT. Residues: CSAREAGLYNSPLHF.

This clonotype was recorded at least ten times. The chain couples TRBV18 to TRBJ2-7; D might be TRBD1 (6 bases). This CDR3 has 15 amino acids. Germline V gene data show CDR1 as KGHSH and CDR2 as LQKENI. Trimming shortened V by 3 bases and J by 0 bases, and 12 bases separated the two germline ends. CDR3 in DNA: TGTGCCAGCTCACCTCGTGGCAGGGGCTCCTACGAGCAGTACGTC. The encoded protein is CASSPRGRGSYEQYV.

There are many counts of this clonotype. The chain recombines TRBV10-3 with TRBJ2-2; 9 positions match TRBD1. V shed 0 bases, J shed 1 base, and the junction held 9 bases outside the gene matches. Germline V gene sequence: CDR1 ENHRY, CDR2 SYGVKD. The CDR3 length is 19 residues. The CDR3 DNA sequence: TGTGCCATCAGTGAGTCGCAGGGGACAGGGAGGTGGAACACCGGGGAGCTGTTTTTT. Translated: CAISESQGTGRWNTGELFF.

This clonotype was picked up a small number of times. The V and J genes are TRBV18 and TRBJ2-7, with D hard to call. This CDR3 is built from 12 residues. Trimming left V 6 bases short and J 4 bases short, with 10 bases between. Germline-derived CDR1 and CDR2 are KGHSH and LQKENI. This CDR3 is CASSDSGYEQYV. The DNA for the CDR3 is TGTGCCAGCTCCGACTCGGGTTACGAGCAGTACGTC.

This clonotype appeared many times. J is TRBJ2-2 and V is TRBV11-2; D is undetermined. The CDR3 covers 14 residues. Per the germline V gene, CDR1 is SGHAT and CDR2 is FQNNGV. Trimming shortened V by 2 bases and J by 5 bases, and 9 bases separated the two germline ends. The CDR3 bases are TGTGCCAGCAGCTTACGCCGGGCGACCGGGGAGCTGTTTTTT. This sequence encodes CASSLRRATGELFF.

This clonotype was seen many times. The CDR3 loop reads CASSFLQGGEAFF. The CDR3 DNA follows: TGTGCCAGCAGTTTTTTACAGGGCGGTGAAGCTTTCTTT. The chain carries TRBV12-3 or TRBV12-4 and TRBJ1-1; D is possibly TRBD1 (6 bases). The length of the CDR3 is 13 residues. V lost 3 bases and J 7 bases, leaving 12 bases between the germline ends.

This clonotype was counted at least ten times. This rearrangement joins TRBV5-4 to TRBJ2-1; D gene ambiguous. This CDR3 is built from 11 residues. V was trimmed by 0 bases and J by 8 bases, leaving 3 bases between them. Germline CDR1 SGHNT, CDR2 YYREEE (reference sequence). In DNA form, the CDR3 reads TGTGCCAGCAGCTTGGAGGATGAGCAGTTCTTC. This sequence encodes CASSLEDEQFF. The full variable domain, completed using reference TRBV5-4 and TRBJ2-1, is ETGVTQSPTHLIKTRGQQVTLRCSSQSGHNTVSWYQQALGQGPQFIFQYYREEENGRGNFPPRFSGLQFPNYSSELNVNALELDDSALYLCASSLEDEQFFGPGTRLTVL.

At least ten counts were recorded for this clonotype. This chain connects TRBV27 to TRBJ1-1; D gene ambiguous. Trimming removed 7 bases at V and 4 bases at J, with 13 bases between. Germline V gives CDR1 MNHEY, CDR2 SMNVEV (reference sequence). This CDR3 is built from 13 residues. The CDR3 nucleotides are TGTGCCAGCACCAACAGATGGGGCACTGAAGCTTTCTTT. This sequence encodes CASTNRWGTEAFF.

This clonotype was seen many times. The rearrangement uses TRBV5-1 and TRBJ2-3; 7 nucleotides agree with TRBD2. The J segment lost 1 base and the V segment lost 0 bases, leaving 2 bases of the junction unmatched. This CDR3 is built from 15 residues. In germline, CDR1 is SGHRS, CDR2 YFSETQ. Written as DNA, the CDR3 is TGCGCCAGCAGCTTGGAGCTAGCGGGCACAGATACGCAGTATTTT. It yields the protein CASSLELAGTDTQYF.

This clonotype appeared many times. The chain is built from TRBV18 and TRBJ1-1; D might be TRBD1 (5 bases). The V and J ends lost 5 bases and 4 bases respectively, with 8 bases between them. This CDR3 has 12 amino acids. Per the germline V gene, CDR1 is KGHSH and CDR2 is LQKENI. DNA of the CDR3: TGTGCCAGCTCATCGAGGGGCACTGAAGCTTTCTTT. Residues: CASSSRGTEAFF.

This clonotype has a count of ten or more. This chain uses TRBV19 with TRBJ2-5; TRBD1 matches 8 bases. CDR1 LNHDA and CDR2 SQIVND come from the germline V gene (reference sequence). This CDR3 is 13 amino acids long. J was trimmed by 5 bases and V by 10 bases; bases with no gene match: 9. CDR3 residues: CATSGGIMETQYF. The CDR3 DNA sequence: TGTGCCACTTCAGGGGGCATCATGGAGACCCAGTACTTC. Combining the CDR3 with reference TRBV19 and TRBJ2-5 gives the whole variable domain DGGITQSPKYLFRKEGQNVTLSCEQNLNHDAMYWYRQDPGQGLRLIYYSQIVNDFQKGDIAEGYSVSREKKESFPLTVTSAQKNPTAFYLCATSGGIMETQYFGPGTRLLVL.